The 22 T cell receptor beta chains reported below all come from one sample, sequenced in a study of T cell changes during pregnancy in multiple sclerosis. Measured with immunoSEQ multiplex PCR; TCRdb has only the in-frame clones, and not every one. The sample includes about 75,000 clones, about 94% of them seen just once. The input for sequencing was CD4+ T cells from peripheral blood mononuclear cells, taken after pregnancy. Every receptor here comes from a female donor with multiple sclerosis, enrolled in a pregnancy study.

The chain uses TRBV9 and TRBJ2-1, with 15 bases lining up with TRBD2. Germline V lookup: CDR1 SGDLS, CDR2 YYNGEE. CDR3 length: 14 residues. Trimming at V came to 4 bases and at J to 8 bases, leaving 1 base not matched to a gene. Here the CDR3 DNA reads TGTGCCAGCAGCTGGACTAGCGGGAGGGATGAGCAGTTCTTC. Its translation: CASSWTSGRDEQFF.

This clone was seen once. V gene TRBV19 combines with J gene TRBJ1-5; TRBD1 aligns across 7 bases. V shed 5 bases and J 7 bases; nucleotides not matched to a gene: 11. This CDR3 has 15 amino acids. Germline V lookup: CDR1 LNHDA, CDR2 SQIVND (reference sequence). CDR3 sequence reads: CASSEDRVRKQPQHF. The CDR3 DNA reads as TGTGCCAGTAGTGAAGACAGGGTCAGGAAGCAGCCCCAGCATTTT.

CDR3 loop: CASSYSLGLTTDTQYF. CDR3 sequence (DNA): TGTGCCAGCAGTTACTCGCTGGGACTCACCACAGATACGCAGTATTTT. The V gene is TRBV6-5, the J gene TRBJ2-3; TRBD2 might be the D (6 bases). Germline CDR1 is MNHEY and CDR2 is SVGAGI. The CDR3 totals 16 residues. The ends were cut back, 0 bases at V and 2 bases at J, with 12 bases in the middle.

The chain couples TRBV5-1 to TRBJ2-1; D may be TRBD2 (6 bases). Germline V gene data show CDR1 as SGHRS and CDR2 as YFSETQ. There are 16 residues in the CDR3. Trimming took 0 bases from V and 8 from J, leaving 18 bases between them. The CDR3 DNA is TGCGCCAGCAGCTTGGGGAGGGTAAAGTATAGCTATGAGCAGTTCTTC. Translated: CASSLGRVKYSYEQFF.

The V and J genes are TRBV18 and TRBJ2-3; D not certain. The CDR3 contains 12 residues. The germline V and J ends were trimmed by 3 bases and 7 bases, with 8 bases remaining between them. The germline V gene encodes CDR1 KGHSH and CDR2 LQKENI. In nucleotides, the CDR3 is TGTGCCAGCTCACCCCTCGACTATACGCAGTATTTT. It yields the protein CASSPLDYTQYF.

This clone appeared once. The gene calls are TRBV6-1 and TRBJ1-1; 9 positions match TRBD1. Germline V CDR1 and CDR2: MNHNS, SASEGT. Losses at the gene ends were 6 bases for V and 1 base for J; bases not matched to a gene: 3. This CDR3 region has 14 residues. The chain's CDR3 is CASSRQGENTEAFF. CDR3 nucleotides: TGTGCCAGCAGCCGACAGGGGGAGAACACTGAAGCTTTCTTT.

This chain uses TRBV11-2 with TRBJ2-3, with D maybe TRBD1 (6 bases). This CDR3 is built from 14 residues. Looked up from germline, CDR1 is SGHAT and CDR2 is FQNNGV. The V end lost 5 bases, the J end lost 3 bases, and 12 bases lay between the germline ends. CDR3 region: CASSRNRETDTQYF. CDR3 nucleotide sequence: TGTGCCAGCAGCCGCAACAGGGAAACAGATACGCAGTATTTT.

The chain is built from TRBV5-1 and TRBJ2-3; 13 bases are a match to TRBD2. The CDR3 length is 16 residues. J lost 5 bases, V lost 3 bases, and 6 bases had no gene match. The germline CDR1 and CDR2 sequences are SGHRS and YFSETQ. CDR3 sequence (DNA): TGCGCCAGCAGCTCTGGACTAGCGGGAGCCGGAGATACGCAGTATTTT. Protein sequence: CASSSGLAGAGDTQYF.

CDR3 loop: CASSEGGRVEQFF. CDR3 in DNA: TGTGCCAGCAGTGAGGGCGGGAGGGTTGAGCAGTTCTTC. The chain is built from TRBV25-1 and TRBJ2-1; 9 bases match TRBD2. In germline, CDR1 is MGHDK, CDR2 SYGVNS. J gave up 9 bases and V 3 bases, and 3 bases lay outside the gene matches. The CDR3 totals 13 residues. Combining the CDR3 with reference TRBV25-1 and TRBJ2-1 gives the whole variable domain EADIYQTPRYLVIGTGKKITLECSQTMGHDKMYWYQQDPGMELHLIHYSYGVNSTEKGDLSSESTVSRIRTEHFPLTLESARPSHTSQYLCASSEGGRVEQFFGPGTRLTVL.

The chain employs TRBV5-1 and TRBJ2-1; maybe TRBD2 (5 bases). CDR1 is SGHRS and CDR2 is YFSETQ in the germline V gene. The CDR3 covers 15 residues. V dropped 6 bases and J dropped 0 bases, with 13 bases sitting between them. As DNA, the CDR3 is TGCGCCAGCATAAAGCGGCCGAGCTCCTACAATGAGCAGTTCTTC. Its translation: CASIKRPSSYNEQFF.

The chain combines TRBV9 with TRBJ2-1; possibly TRBD2 for D (7 bases). Trimming removed 0 bases at V and 2 bases at J, with 12 bases between. CDR3 length: 16 residues. Germline lookup yields CDR1 SGDLS and CDR2 YYNGEE. CDR3 in amino acids: CASSVGGGGTYNEQFF. CDR3 nucleotide sequence: TGTGCCAGCAGCGTAGGAGGGGGAGGGACCTACAATGAGCAGTTCTTC.

A few counts support this clone. The chain has TRBV2 and TRBJ1-2, with D uncertain. The V gene's germline CDR1 is SNHLY and CDR2 FYNNEI. V gave up 7 bases and J gave up 6 bases, with 12 bases separating them. This CDR3 has 12 amino acids. DNA for the CDR3: TGTGCCAGCACGGAGGGAGGCCATGGCTACACCTTC. Translating it yields CASTEGGHGYTF. Supplemented by reference TRBV2 and TRBJ1-2, the full variable domain reads EPEVTQTPSHQVTQMGQEVILRCVPISNHLYFYWYRQILGQKVEFLVSFYNNEISEKSEIFDDQFSVERPDGSNFTLKIRSTKLEDSAMYFCASTEGGHGYTFGSGTRLTVV.

The J gene is TRBJ1-5, the V gene TRBV27; perhaps TRBD1 as D (6 bases). Trimming removed 7 bases from V and 5 bases from J, with 12 bases in between. The CDR3 is made up of 13 amino acids. Germline loops: CDR1 MNHEY, CDR2 SMNVEV (reference sequence). The CDR3 here is CASTWTDYQPQHF. In DNA form, the CDR3 reads TGTGCCAGCACATGGACAGACTATCAGCCCCAGCATTTT.

The chain recombines TRBV28 with TRBJ2-3; D might be TRBD2 (5 bases). The CDR3 totals 18 residues. The V gene's germline CDR1 is MDHEN and CDR2 SYDVKM. Deletions cut 7 bases from V and 4 bases from J, with 27 bases between. As DNA, the CDR3 is TGTGCCAGCAACCTCCAGCGACTGGCGGGCCACTCCTCAGATACGCAGTATTTT. Its translation is CASNLQRLAGHSSDTQYF.

The rearrangement joins TRBV6-5 to TRBJ2-5, with a weak D call TRBD2 (5 bases). With the DNA end fitting TRBJ2-7 better, the J assignment may be wrong. The CDR3 spans 14 residues. The V gene's germline CDR1 is MNHEY and CDR2 SVGAGI. CDR3 sequence: CASRNNGIGGEQYF. CDR3 nucleotides: TGTGCCAGCAGAAATAATGGGATCGGAGGCGAGCAGTACTTC.

V is TRBV5-4 and J is TRBJ1-2, with 10 bases lining up with TRBD1. CDR1 SGHNT and CDR2 YYREEE come from the germline V gene (reference sequence). The CDR3 is 16 amino acids. Trimming removed 4 bases from V and 7 bases from J; junction bases left unmatched: 13. Written as DNA, the CDR3 is TGTGCCAGCAGCCCCCCCCCGGGACAGGGGAAAAGTGGCTACACCTTC. It yields the protein CASSPPPGQGKSGYTF.

This rearrangement joins TRBV6-5 to TRBJ2-3; D is unclear. From germline, CDR1 is MNHEY and CDR2 SVGAGI. V dropped 0 bases and J dropped 8 bases, with 12 bases sitting between them. The CDR3 covers 14 residues. The CDR3 DNA reads TGTGCCAGCAGTTACTCTTGGAGAGTGGGTACGCAGTATTTT. Encoded protein: CASSYSWRVGTQYF.

V usage is TRBV14 and J usage is TRBJ2-7; the match to TRBD1 covers 7 bases. Trimming cost V 1 base and J 6 bases; bases outside gene matches: 9. The CDR3 spans 15 residues. Germline lookup yields CDR1 SGHDN and CDR2 FVKESK. The CDR3 bases are TGTGCCAGCAGCCAAGGACAGGGACCAACGGGCGAGCAGTACTTC. Protein: CASSQGQGPTGEQYF.

The chain combines TRBV9 with TRBJ2-5, with a tentative D call TRBD2 (5 bases). Trimming removed 3 bases at V and 7 bases at J, with 16 bases between. Per germline, CDR1 SGDLS and CDR2 YYNGEE. The CDR3 loop spans 14 amino acids. The CDR3 spells CASSALSGGGTQYF. As DNA, the CDR3 is TGTGCCAGCAGCGCCTTGAGTGGAGGAGGGACCCAGTACTTC.

In its sample, this clone was seen once. This rearrangement joins TRBV6-1 to TRBJ1-3; no clear D. V was trimmed by 6 bases and J by 0 bases, leaving 21 bases between them. Germline CDR1 reads MNHNS; CDR2 reads SASEGT. The CDR3 consists of 18 residues. CDR3 region: CASRENTVPLISGNTIYF. In DNA form, the CDR3 reads TGTGCCAGCAGAGAAAATACAGTCCCTTTAATCTCTGGAAACACCATATATTTT.

In its sample, this clone was seen a few times. The V call is TRBV5-1, the J call TRBJ2-4, with TRBD2 matching over 9 bases. J gave up 0 bases and V 0 bases, and 10 bases lay outside the gene matches. Germline CDR1 SGHRS, CDR2 YFSETQ. This CDR3 has 19 amino acids. CDR3 residues: CASSLGNTGTSLAKNIQYF. Here the CDR3 DNA reads TGCGCCAGCAGCTTGGGAAATACCGGGACTAGCCTAGCCAAAAACATTCAGTACTTC. Full variable domain (rest looked up from reference TRBV5-1 and TRBJ2-4): KAGVTQTPRYLIKTRGQQVTLSCSPISGHRSVSWYQQTPGQGLQFLFEYFSETQRNKGNFPGRFSGRQFSNSRSEMNVSTLELGDSALYLCASSLGNTGTSLAKNIQYFGAGTRLSVL.

The chain links TRBV4-1 to TRBJ2-1, with TRBD2 matching 7 bases. Germline V gives CDR1 MGHRA, CDR2 YSYEKL. V shed 0 bases, J shed 3 bases, and the junction held 5 bases outside the gene matches. This CDR3 has 16 amino acids. The DNA for the CDR3 is TGCGCCAGCAGCCAAGATGCTAGCGGTTTCTACAATGAGCAGTTCTTC. Translation: CASSQDASGFYNEQFF.